The 21 T cell receptor beta chains below come from one sample, sequenced in a study of control samples from healthy donors and cancer patients. Some clones are missing from TCRdb's copy, which holds only in-frame ones; the method was immunoSEQ multiplex PCR. The sample has around 27,000 clones, 65% to 90% seen once. Sequencing was performed on PBMCs. The source of these receptors is a woman aged 60 to 75 with head and neck cancer.

The chain links TRBV5-4 to TRBJ2-5; D not certain. Trimming took off 0 bases at V and 5 bases at J, with 2 bases between the two ends. This CDR3 has 11 residues. Germline-derived CDR1 and CDR2 are SGHNT and YYREEE (reference sequence). CDR3 loop: CASSLDETQYF. CDR3 nucleotides: TGTGCCAGCAGCTTGGACGAGACCCAGTACTTC.

The CDR3 DNA reads as TGTGCCAGCAGCCTAATAAAGTCGGGGGATGGCTACACCTTC. Encoded protein: CASSLIKSGDGYTF. J is TRBJ1-2 and V is TRBV7-8; a possible D gene is TRBD1 (5 bases). This CDR3 contains 14 residues. The germline V gene has CDR1 SGHVS and CDR2 FQNEAQ. V was pared by 5 bases and J by 6 bases, with 16 bases between.

The chain employs TRBV6-5 and TRBJ2-7; D is ambiguous. V was trimmed by 6 bases and J by 3 bases, leaving 9 bases between them. Germline values: CDR1 MNHEY, CDR2 SVGAGI. This CDR3 comprises 12 residues. The CDR3 coding sequence is TGTGCCAGCAGCCCCGCCGGCTACGAGCAGTACTTC. This translates into CASSPAGYEQYF.

V and J are TRBV20-1 and TRBJ2-3; TRBD2 agrees at 7 bases. The germline V gene has CDR1 DFQATT and CDR2 SNEGSKA (reference sequence). The CDR3 contains 11 residues. After removal of 6 bases from V and 5 bases from J, the junction contained 2 bases not matched to a gene. The CDR3 DNA reads as TGCAGTGCCTCGGGGGGAGATACGCAGTATTTT. The encoded protein is CSASGGDTQYF.

The chain has TRBV6-1 and TRBJ2-3, with D unclear. This CDR3 spans 14 amino acids. The ends were cut back, 1 base at V and 3 bases at J, with 8 bases in the middle. CDR1 is MNHNS and CDR2 is SASEGT in the germline V gene. CDR3 residues: CASSEERTTDTQYF. CDR3 nucleotide sequence: TGTGCCAGCAGTGAAGAACGAACGACAGATACGCAGTATTTT.

The V and J genes are TRBV7-2 and TRBJ1-2, with a tentative D call TRBD1 (6 bases). The V gene lost 4 bases and the J gene lost 4 bases, with 10 bases spanning the gap. Germline CDR1 reads SGHTA; CDR2 reads FQGNSA. CDR3 size: 13 residues. The CDR3 is CASSSRQVYGYTF. CDR3 coding DNA: TGTGCCAGCAGCTCACGACAGGTCTATGGCTACACCTTC.

The chain uses TRBV6-5 and TRBJ2-1; 8 bases line up with TRBD2. The CDR3 has 16 amino acids. With 2 bases clipped from V and 4 bases from J, the junction kept 7 bases outside the gene matches. Germline CDR1 MNHEY, CDR2 SVGAGI. The CDR3 region has the DNA TGTGCCAGCAGTTACGGGGGGACTAGGGTGTACAATGAGCAGTTCTTC. This gives the protein CASSYGGTRVYNEQFF.

This chain uses TRBV19 with TRBJ2-2; D is perhaps TRBD1 or TRBD2 (5 bases each). Germline V CDR1 and CDR2: LNHDA, SQIVND (reference sequence). Trimming took off 2 bases at V and 6 bases at J, with 16 bases between the two ends. This CDR3 region has 16 residues. CDR3: CASSILRGGSPGELFF. As DNA, the CDR3 is TGTGCCAGTAGTATATTGAGGGGCGGTTCTCCCGGGGAGCTGTTTTTT. Based on the CDR3 plus reference TRBV19 and TRBJ2-2, the full variable domain is DGGITQSPKYLFRKEGQNVTLSCEQNLNHDAMYWYRQDPGQGLRLIYYSQIVNDFQKGDIAEGYSVSREKKESFPLTVTSAQKNPTAFYLCASSILRGGSPGELFFGEGSRLTVL.

The chain couples TRBV10-1 to TRBJ2-3, with 10 bases lining up with TRBD1. Trimming cost V 3 bases and J 10 bases; bases outside gene matches: 7. Germline CDR1 reads WNHNN; CDR2 reads SYGVQD (reference sequence). This CDR3 region has 14 residues. The CDR3 region is CASSEDRGPRAQYF. CDR3 bases: TGCGCCAGCAGTGAAGACAGGGGGCCCAGGGCGCAGTATTTT.

V usage is TRBV9 and J usage is TRBJ2-7; TRBD2 might be the D (6 bases). From germline, CDR1 is SGDLS and CDR2 YYNGEE. With 4 bases removed from V and 3 bases from J, the gap between germline ends came to 23 bases. This CDR3 has 17 amino acids. CDR3 nucleotide sequence: TGTGCCAGCAGCCCACAAATGGGACGGGAGTCCGTCTACGAGCAGTACTTC. Translating it yields CASSPQMGRESVYEQYF.

The chain carries TRBV5-1 and TRBJ2-1; D perhaps matches TRBD1 (6 bases). The germline V gene has CDR1 SGHRS and CDR2 YFSETQ. The CDR3 runs to 15 residues. Trimming removed 0 bases from V and 4 bases from J, with 11 bases in between. CDR3 amino acids: CASSLAQGKYNEQFF. In nucleotides, the CDR3 is TGCGCCAGCAGCTTGGCTCAGGGGAAGTACAATGAGCAGTTCTTC. Full variable domain (missing parts from reference TRBV5-1 and TRBJ2-1): KAGVTQTPRYLIKTRGQQVTLSCSPISGHRSVSWYQQTPGQGLQFLFEYFSETQRNKGNFPGRFSGRQFSNSRSEMNVSTLELGDSALYLCASSLAQGKYNEQFFGPGTRLTVL.

The rearrangement links TRBV7-2 to TRBJ2-2; no reliable D call. V shed 5 bases and J shed 5 bases, with 18 bases lying between them. Germline CDR1 reads SGHTA; CDR2 reads FQGNSA. CDR3 size: 16 residues. The CDR3 DNA is TGTGCCAGCAGCCAACTACCCGACATACCGACCGGGGAGCTGTTTTTT. Its translation: CASSQLPDIPTGELFF.

This chain connects TRBV24-1 to TRBJ2-1, with 11 positions matching TRBD1. Trimming took 3 bases from V and 8 from J; bases not matched to a gene: 2. CDR1 is KGHDR, CDR2 SFDVKD, per germline. The CDR3 runs to 14 residues. The CDR3 is CATSDGQGAYEQFF. The CDR3 bases are TGTGCCACCAGTGATGGACAGGGGGCTTATGAGCAGTTCTTC.

The rearrangement links TRBV7-8 to TRBJ2-4; D is ambiguous. Trimming removed 3 bases at V and 8 bases at J, with 11 bases between. This CDR3 region has 13 residues. Germline V gives CDR1 SGHVS, CDR2 FQNEAQ. The CDR3: CASSFLTGDIQYF. In DNA, the CDR3 is TGTGCCAGCAGCTTTTTGACTGGGGACATTCAGTACTTC.

The rearrangement joins TRBV2 to TRBJ1-1; D is ambiguous. The CDR3 has 13 amino acids. The V gene lost 6 bases and the J gene lost 0 bases, with 8 bases spanning the gap. Germline CDR1 SNHLY, CDR2 FYNNEI. CDR3 in amino acids: CASRNNMNTEAFF. The DNA for the CDR3 is TGTGCCAGCAGGAATAATATGAACACTGAAGCTTTCTTT. Full variable domain (missing parts from reference TRBV2 and TRBJ1-1): EPEVTQTPSHQVTQMGQEVILRCVPISNHLYFYWYRQILGQKVEFLVSFYNNEISEKSEIFDDQFSVERPDGSNFTLKIRSTKLEDSAMYFCASRNNMNTEAFFGQGTRLTVV.

The chain joins TRBV9 to TRBJ2-2; tentative D call: TRBD1 (5 bases). Germline V gene data show CDR1 as SGDLS and CDR2 as YYNGEE. This CDR3 spans 15 amino acids. The V gene lost 0 bases and the J gene lost 6 bases, with 12 bases spanning the gap. In DNA form, the CDR3 reads TGTGCCAGCAGCGTAGTACAGGCTGCCCCCGGGGAGCTGTTTTTT. It codes for CASSVVQAAPGELFF.

The gene calls are TRBV6-5 and TRBJ2-4; 8 bases are shared with TRBD1. The ends lost 2 bases at V and 0 bases at J; junction bases unmatched: 3. The CDR3 covers 16 residues. From germline, CDR1 is MNHEY and CDR2 SVGAGI. As DNA, the CDR3 is TGTGCCAGCAGTTACCGCAGGGGGCTAGCCAAAAACATTCAGTACTTC. Translating it yields CASSYRRGLAKNIQYF.

The chain has TRBV28 and TRBJ2-7; D is possibly TRBD1 or TRBD2 (5 bases each). The V gene lost 4 bases and the J gene lost 6 bases, with 19 bases spanning the gap. This CDR3 contains 15 residues. CDR1 and CDR2 from the germline V gene are MDHEN and SYDVKM. The CDR3 sequence: CASSSVTWGFGEQYF. The CDR3 bases are TGTGCCAGCAGTTCTGTGACATGGGGGTTTGGCGAGCAGTACTTC.

This clone is medium-sized by share. This chain links TRBV2 with TRBJ1-5; 9 bases align to TRBD1. The CDR3 has 15 amino acids. Per the germline V gene, CDR1 is SNHLY and CDR2 is FYNNEI. Losses at the gene ends were 6 bases for V and 5 bases for J; bases not matched to a gene: 8. The CDR3 protein is CASSDWGQGYQPQHF. The DNA for the CDR3 is TGTGCCAGCAGCGACTGGGGACAGGGATATCAGCCCCAGCATTTT.

The J gene is TRBJ2-1, the V gene TRBV2, with 7 bases identical to TRBD1. The CDR3 totals 14 residues. V lost 6 bases, J lost 5 bases, and 7 bases stayed unmatched. Germline CDR1 and CDR2: SNHLY and FYNNEI. The CDR3 DNA reads TGTGCCAGCAGCGGCAGGGGGTTCAACAATGAGCAGTTCTTC. It encodes CASSGRGFNNEQFF. Based on the CDR3 plus reference TRBV2 and TRBJ2-1, the full variable domain is EPEVTQTPSHQVTQMGQEVILRCVPISNHLYFYWYRQILGQKVEFLVSFYNNEISEKSEIFDDQFSVERPDGSNFTLKIRSTKLEDSAMYFCASSGRGFNNEQFFGPGTRLTVL.

The V call is TRBV11-3, the J call TRBJ2-3; the D gene could be TRBD1 or TRBD2 (5 bases each). Trimming took 5 bases from V and 2 from J, leaving 23 bases between them. This CDR3 comprises 18 residues. The germline V gene encodes CDR1 SGHNT and CDR2 YENEEA. CDR3 residues: CASSPDVYLGESTDTQYF. For the CDR3, the DNA is TGTGCCAGCAGCCCCGATGTTTACTTGGGGGAATCCACAGATACGCAGTATTTT. The variable domain in full, with the rest retrieved from reference TRBV11-3 and TRBJ2-3, is EAGVVQSPRYKIIEKKQPVAFWCNPISGHNTLYWYLQNLGQGPELLIRYENEEAVDDSQLPKDRFSAERLKGVDSTLKIQPAELGDSAVYLCASSPDVYLGESTDTQYFGPGTRLTVL.